The rows below give T cell receptor beta chains drawn from one sample of a study of long-term antiretroviral therapy in people with HIV. Profiling relied on immunoSEQ multiplex PCR, and the TCRdb table lists in-frame clones only, not all of them. The sample holds tens of thousands of clones, roughly 76% seen once. The input for sequencing was unsorted PBMCs, taken around 1.8 years before starting antiretroviral therapy. The origin of the receptors is a woman aged 40 to 50 with HIV. The CDR3 runs from the conserved cysteine through the conserved F or W.

cdr3_length v_call cdr3_aa
13 TRBV2 CASSEQGGAEQFF
14 TRBV29-1 CSVVAGLSSYEQYF
12 TRBV4-1 CASSQERSSIHF
14 TRBV10-3 CATTSGAGGNEQFF
15 TRBV6-6 CASSRQGRSYNEQFF
16 TRBV5-4 CASSSKAGALYNEQFF
14 TRBV4-2 CASSHPQGSDEQFF
16 TRBV27 CASSLFGREILFGYTF
15 TRBV7-2 CASSLDAGGPVEQYF
14 TRBV9 CASSTRTGQETQYF
15 TRBV2 CASSEGVGPGNTIYF
13 TRBV7-2 CASSFGPTYEQYF
16 TRBV4-1 CASSQGLNRGRDEQYF
16 TRBV5-1 CASSLILGPRDTEAFF
15 TRBV11-2 CASSLAAGLNYEQYF
15 TRBV5-4 CASSVGTSIYNEQFF
13 TRBV19 CASSMGDNYGYTF
16 TRBV12-5 CASGFPGGPHTDTQYF
15 TRBV5-4 CASSSGATSNYGYTF
13 TRBV7-9 CASSLAMDSPLHF
14 TRBV11-2 CASSLTRASGTQYF
14 TRBV18 CASSPGQGRYEQYF
16 TRBV19 CAISRASGGAGDEQFF
12 TRBV29-1 CSVVPNTYEQYF
16 TRBV19 CASSIRPSGSGETQYF
14 TRBV5-1 CASSLLQSTGELFF
14 TRBV19 CASSIVPGYTEAFF
15 TRBV7-2 CASSDTGGINQPQHF
15 TRBV6-5 CASSYQVQPPGELFF
15 TRBV19 CASSRRAGKQDEQYF
16 TRBV5-4 CASSLARGGLATEAFF